Shown below are 32 T cell receptor beta chains from a single sample sequenced in a study of T-cell reconstitution after alpha-beta-depleted transplantation in children. The authors prepared the TCRbeta library with unique molecular identifiers. TCRdb independently ran MiXCR on the PCR reads; one entry per CDR3 protein. Among 610,000 or so distinct CDR3 sequences listed, over 20% were seen once. The specimen comprised PBMCs, sampled before TCRalphabeta/CD19-depleted stem cell transplant. The receptors were gathered from a boy in the first two years of life with Wiskott-Aldrich syndrome, due to receive a stem cell transplant.

This clonotype was found a few times. The rearrangement links TRBV5-1 to TRBJ2-5; D gene uncertain. V was trimmed by 1 base and J by 5 bases, leaving 6 bases between them. Germline values: CDR1 SGHRS, CDR2 YFSETQ. The CDR3 has 12 amino acids. As DNA, the CDR3 is TGCGCCAGCAGCTTGAATGTGGAGACCCAGTACTTC. Its translation: CASSLNVETQYF.

The chain joins TRBV12-3 or TRBV12-4 to TRBJ2-6; D ambiguous. The CDR3 has 15 residues. Trimming pared 6 bases from V and 0 bases from J, leaving 9 bases between. The CDR3 region is CASSRSISGANVLTF. The CDR3 DNA follows: TGTGCCAGCAGCCGCAGCATCTCTGGGGCCAACGTCCTGACTTTC.

The gene calls are TRBV30 and TRBJ2-1; 9 positions agree with TRBD2. The CDR3 is 19 amino acids. With V trimmed by 1 base and J by 0 bases, 13 bases remained unmatched. Germline lookup yields CDR1 GTSNPN and CDR2 SVGIG (reference sequence). The CDR3 coding sequence is TGTGCCTGGAGTGGTTATGGACTAGCGCAGGCAAGCTCCTACAATGAGCAGTTCTTC. This codes for CAWSGYGLAQASSYNEQFF. Full variable domain (outside the CDR3, taken from reference TRBV30 and TRBJ2-1): SQTIHQWPATLVQPVGSPLSLECTVEGTSNPNLYWYRQAAGRGLQLLFYSVGIGQISSEVPQNLSASRPQDRQFILSSKKLLLSDSGFYLCAWSGYGLAQASSYNEQFFGPGTRLTVL.

The chain links TRBV27 to TRBJ2-5, with no clear D. In germline, CDR1 is MNHEY, CDR2 SMNVEV (reference sequence). This CDR3 has 13 residues. V lost 6 bases and J lost 2, with 10 bases in between. This CDR3 reads CASSRLHQETQYF. In DNA, the CDR3 is TGTGCCAGCAGCCGACTTCATCAAGAGACCCAGTACTTC.

The J gene is TRBJ1-4, the V gene TRBV12-3 or TRBV12-4; tentative D call: TRBD1 (5 bases). This CDR3 has 13 amino acids. V was shortened by 4 bases and J by 8 bases, with 11 bases between the two germline ends. The CDR3 loop is CASSSWGGEKLFF. CDR3 nucleotide sequence: TGTGCCAGCAGTTCTTGGGGCGGGGAAAAACTGTTTTTT.

The V gene is TRBV5-1, the J gene TRBJ2-1; the D gene could be TRBD1 or TRBD2 (5 bases each). This CDR3 is built from 12 residues. The V and J ends lost 3 bases and 9 bases respectively, with 10 bases between them. From germline, CDR1 is SGHRS and CDR2 YFSETQ. The chain's CDR3 is CASSWPGGEQFF. CDR3 DNA: TGCGCCAGCAGCTGGCCTGGGGGTGAGCAGTTCTTC.

This clonotype turned up a few times. This chain uses TRBV27 with TRBJ2-1, with D possibly being TRBD2 (5 bases). V lost 8 bases to trimming and J lost 4 bases, with 15 bases between them. The CDR3 totals 14 residues. From germline, CDR1 is MNHEY and CDR2 SMNVEV (reference sequence). The CDR3 here is CASSRGSGYNEQFF. The CDR3 DNA reads as TGTGCCAGCTCCCGAGGGTCGGGTTACAATGAGCAGTTCTTC.

This clonotype was found a few times. The chain combines TRBV3-1 with TRBJ1-1; 9 positions agree with TRBD1. V shed 3 bases and J 5 bases; nucleotides not matched to a gene: 4. Germline CDR1 is LGHDT and CDR2 is YNNKEL (reference sequence). CDR3 length equals 14 residues. The CDR3 region has the DNA TGTGCCAGCAGCCAGACAGGGGGGGGGACTGAAGCTTTCTTT. Its translation: CASSQTGGGTEAFF.

V usage is TRBV3-1 and J usage is TRBJ2-1; D uncertain. From germline, CDR1 is LGHDT and CDR2 YNNKEL (reference sequence). Trimming shortened V by 4 bases and J by 6 bases, and 16 bases separated the two germline ends. This CDR3 is built from 15 residues. The CDR3 region has the DNA TGTGCCAGCAGCCGCTCCCCCCTAGGTCGCAATGAGCAGTTCTTC. This codes for CASSRSPLGRNEQFF.

The V gene is TRBV7-3, the J gene TRBJ2-2; the D gene is possibly TRBD2 (6 bases). The CDR3 extends over 15 amino acids. Trimming pared 5 bases from V and 3 bases from J, leaving 13 bases between. Germline values: CDR1 SGHTA, CDR2 FQGTGA. In DNA form, the CDR3 reads TGTGCCAGCAGCCCCATGGGCGGGGACACCGGGGAGCTGTTTTTT. Its protein product is CASSPMGGDTGELFF. The whole variable domain, filled in from reference TRBV7-3 and TRBJ2-2, reads GAGVSQTPSNKVTEKGKYVELRCDPISGHTALYWYRQSLGQGPEFLIYFQGTGAADDSGLPNDRFFAVRPEGSVSTLKIQRTERGDSAVYLCASSPMGGDTGELFFGEGSRLTVL.

The table lists this clonotype with a few counts. The rearrangement joins TRBV5-1 to TRBJ2-1; no clear D gene. The germline V gene has CDR1 SGHRS and CDR2 YFSETQ. This CDR3 spans 13 amino acids. Trimming stripped 0 bases from V and 7 bases from J, with 8 bases between. Here the CDR3 reads CASSLVLENEQFF. The CDR3 DNA is TGCGCCAGCAGCTTGGTTCTAGAAAATGAGCAGTTCTTC.

The CDR3 sequence is CASSLFPGGTTQYF. As DNA, the CDR3 is TGTGCCAGCAGCTTATTCCCGGGCGGGACGACCCAGTACTTC. This rearrangement joins TRBV7-2 to TRBJ2-5, with D tentatively TRBD2 (6 bases). Germline values: CDR1 SGHTA, CDR2 FQGNSA. The V end was cut by 2 bases, the J end by 7 bases, with 14 bases between. The CDR3 covers 14 residues.

V usage is TRBV20-1 and J usage is TRBJ2-5; D unclear. CDR1 DFQATT and CDR2 SNEGSKA come from the germline V gene (reference sequence). This CDR3 contains 11 residues. Trimming cost V 6 bases and J 5 bases, with 10 bases left between them. The chain's CDR3 is CSAAQEETQYF. The CDR3 DNA is TGCAGTGCAGCCCAGGAGGAGACCCAGTACTTC.

This clonotype was seen only a few times. CDR3 protein: CASSPNPVGVETQYF. In DNA form, the CDR3 reads TGCGCCAGCAGCCCCAATCCGGTTGGGGTTGAGACCCAGTACTTC. The chain joins TRBV5-1 to TRBJ2-5; D uncertain. This CDR3 has 15 residues. Trimming removed 4 bases from V and 5 bases from J, with 18 bases in between. Germline V lookup: CDR1 SGHRS, CDR2 YFSETQ. The variable domain in full, completed from reference TRBV5-1 and TRBJ2-5, reads KAGVTQTPRYLIKTRGQQVTLSCSPISGHRSVSWYQQTPGQGLQFLFEYFSETQRNKGNFPGRFSGRQFSNSRSEMNVSTLELGDSALYLCASSPNPVGVETQYFGPGTRLLVL.

The chain has TRBV2 and TRBJ1-6; no clear D. Germline V CDR1 and CDR2: SNHLY, FYNNEI. The CDR3 has 13 residues. V shed 4 bases and J shed 10 bases, with 11 bases lying between them. CDR3 in DNA: TGTGCCAGCAGTGTGGTTGGGTGGTCACCCCTCCACTTT. Translating gives CASSVVGWSPLHF.

This clonotype was observed many times. The chain is built from TRBV11-2 and TRBJ2-3, with D perhaps being TRBD1 or TRBD2 (5 bases each). The V gene's germline CDR1 is SGHAT and CDR2 FQNNGV. V was shortened by 3 bases and J by 4 bases, with 8 bases between the two germline ends. The CDR3 covers 13 residues. Here the CDR3 DNA reads TGTGCCAGCAGCTTCCAGGGAGCAGATACGCAGTATTTT. Amino acids: CASSFQGADTQYF.

The chain combines TRBV24-1 with TRBJ1-1, with D possibly TRBD1 on 5 matching bases. V was pared by 2 bases and J by 1 base, with 10 bases between. This CDR3 has 15 amino acids. CDR1 and CDR2 (germline): KGHDR, SFDVKD. In DNA, the CDR3 is TGTGCCACCAGTGATTCCGGGACTGCGAACACTGAAGCTTTCTTT. Translation: CATSDSGTANTEAFF.

CDR3: CASGLASQETQYF. The CDR3 DNA reads as TGTGCCAGCGGGCTAGCGAGTCAAGAGACCCAGTACTTC. V usage is TRBV5-4 and J usage is TRBJ2-5; possible D gene TRBD2, 6 bases. The CDR3 is 13 amino acids. CDR1 is SGHNT and CDR2 is YYREEE in the germline V gene (reference sequence). The V gene lost 7 bases and the J gene lost 2 bases, with 12 bases spanning the gap.

This clonotype was seen more than once but under ten times. The rearrangement uses TRBV4-1 and TRBJ2-3, with TRBD2 matching 9 bases. Germline lookup yields CDR1 MGHRA and CDR2 YSYEKL. Losses at the gene ends were 0 bases for V and 13 bases for J; bases not matched to a gene: 5. This CDR3 spans 13 amino acids. The CDR3 reads CASSQDNPSGEYF. For the CDR3, the DNA is TGCGCCAGCAGCCAAGATAACCCTAGCGGGGAGTATTTT.

CDR3 sequence reads: CASSQLISLQETQYF. The CDR3 region has the DNA TGTGCCAGCAGCCAGTTAATCTCCCTACAAGAGACCCAGTACTTC. The rearrangement uses TRBV3-1 and TRBJ2-5; D gene ambiguous. V lost 3 bases and J lost 2, with 13 bases in between. CDR3 length: 15 amino acids. Germline V gives CDR1 LGHDT, CDR2 YNNKEL (reference sequence).

In its sample, this clonotype was seen a few times. The chain recombines TRBV10-3 with TRBJ2-3; D gene uncertain. Germline lookup yields CDR1 ENHRY and CDR2 SYGVKD. The V gene lost 10 bases and the J gene lost 4 bases, with 12 bases spanning the gap. The CDR3 loop spans 12 amino acids. For the CDR3, the DNA is TGTGCCACCGCCAATAAGGCAGATACGCAGTATTTT. It codes for CATANKADTQYF.

This clonotype was observed a handful of times. The chain combines TRBV29-1 with TRBJ2-5; D gene ambiguous. The CDR3 covers 12 residues. V lost 5 bases, J lost 7 bases, and 14 bases lay in between. The germline CDR1 and CDR2 sequences are SQVTM and ANQGSEA. CDR3 region: CSVYYAGVTQYF. The CDR3 DNA follows: TGCAGCGTTTATTATGCTGGGGTGACCCAGTACTTC.

The CDR3 DNA reads TGTGCCAGCAGCTCAACAGCCAGGGGTGAAGCTTTCTTT. Encoded protein: CASSSTARGEAFF. The chain couples TRBV7-2 to TRBJ1-1, with a weak D call TRBD1 (6 bases). From germline, CDR1 is SGHTA and CDR2 FQGNSA. This CDR3 spans 13 amino acids. V lost 4 bases, J lost 7 bases, and 13 bases lay in between.

V is TRBV28 and J is TRBJ1-2; 7 nucleotides line up with TRBD1. The V and J ends lost 5 bases and 7 bases, in that order; junction bases with no gene match: 10. Looked up from germline, CDR1 is MDHEN and CDR2 is SYDVKM. The CDR3 consists of 14 residues. CDR3 coding DNA: TGTGCCAGCAGTCCGCGACCGACAGGGTTTGGCTACACCTTC. Translating it yields CASSPRPTGFGYTF.

This clonotype was recorded only once. This sequence joins TRBV20-1 and TRBJ2-1; 12 nucleotides agree with TRBD1. Germline CDR1 reads DFQATT; CDR2 reads SNEGSKA (reference sequence). V was clipped by 8 bases and J by 7 bases; unmatched bases: 12. The CDR3 is made up of 15 amino acids. The CDR3 region is CSPWRSGQGANEQFF. CDR3 DNA: TGCAGTCCGTGGAGATCGGGACAGGGGGCGAATGAGCAGTTCTTC.

This clonotype came up a few times. This chain connects TRBV5-1 to TRBJ1-1, with D possibly matching TRBD1 (5 bases). With 5 bases removed from V and 4 bases from J, the gap between germline ends came to 12 bases. This CDR3 has 13 amino acids. Germline-derived CDR1 and CDR2 are SGHRS and YFSETQ. CDR3 amino acids: CASSRGFGTEAFF. In DNA form, the CDR3 reads TGCGCCAGCAGTCGGGGCTTCGGCACTGAAGCTTTCTTT.

This clonotype showed up just a few times. In DNA form, the CDR3 reads TGCGCCAGCAGCTCACAGGCCTCCCTCTACAATGAGCAGTTCTTC. The encoded protein is CASSSQASLYNEQFF. The rearrangement joins TRBV5-1 to TRBJ2-1; weak D call: TRBD1 (5 bases). Germline CDR1 is SGHRS and CDR2 is YFSETQ. The CDR3 spans 15 residues. V lost 3 bases and J 3 bases, leaving 13 bases between the germline ends. The whole variable domain, filled in from reference TRBV5-1 and TRBJ2-1, reads KAGVTQTPRYLIKTRGQQVTLSCSPISGHRSVSWYQQTPGQGLQFLFEYFSETQRNKGNFPGRFSGRQFSNSRSEMNVSTLELGDSALYLCASSSQASLYNEQFFGPGTRLTVL.

In this sample, this clonotype turned up a few times. V usage is TRBV7-9 and J usage is TRBJ2-1; 15 bases align to TRBD2. Per germline, CDR1 SEHNR and CDR2 FQNEAQ (reference sequence). Unmatched junction bases numbered 9, after V lost 5 bases and J lost 10 bases. The CDR3 has 16 residues. CDR3 sequence reads: CASSQRTSGRAREQFF. CDR3 coding DNA: TGTGCCAGCAGCCAAAGGACTAGCGGGAGGGCCCGGGAGCAGTTCTTC.

Concerning this clonotype: Germline is not matched at one junction end, which may reflect a read error. This chain uses TRBV5-1 with TRBJ2-1; possible D gene TRBD2, 6 bases. Germline V gene lookup returns CDR1 SGHRS and CDR2 YFSETQ. This CDR3 has 15 amino acids. CDR3 sequence: CASSLEGTGHNEQFF. The DNA of the CDR3 is TGCGCCAGCAGTTTGGAGGGGACTGGGCACAATGAGCAGTTCTTC. Supplemented by reference TRBV5-1 and TRBJ2-1, the full variable domain reads KAGVTQTPRYLIKTRGQQVTLSCSPISGHRSVSWYQQTPGQGLQFLFEYFSETQRNKGNFPGRFSGRQFSNSRSEMNVSTLELGDSALYLCASSLEGTGHNEQFFGPGTRLTVL.

The chain employs TRBV29-1 and TRBJ1-1, with D maybe TRBD1 (5 bases). The germline V and J ends were trimmed by 4 bases and 0 bases, with 12 bases remaining between them. Germline CDR1 SQVTM, CDR2 ANQGSEA. The CDR3 totals 14 residues. The CDR3 nucleotides are TGCAGCGTTGGGGGGGGGAGGATGAACACTGAAGCTTTCTTT. Amino acid sequence: CSVGGGRMNTEAFF. Combining the CDR3 with reference TRBV29-1 and TRBJ1-1 gives the whole variable domain SAVISQKPSRDICQRGTSLTIQCQVDSQVTMMFWYRQQPGQSLTLIATANQGSEATYESGFVIDKFPISRPNLTFSTLTVSNMSPEDSSIYLCSVGGGRMNTEAFFGQGTRLTVV.

DNA for the CDR3: TGCAGTGCTAGAGATTTAGGGGGAAGCTATGGCTACACCTTC. Translation gives CSARDLGGSYGYTF. The rearrangement joins TRBV20-1 to TRBJ1-2; weak D call: TRBD1 (6 bases). The CDR3 length is 14 residues. Deletions cut 0 bases from V and 4 bases from J, with 12 bases between. Germline V lookup: CDR1 DFQATT, CDR2 SNEGSKA (reference sequence).

This rearrangement joins TRBV5-1 to TRBJ2-3, with 7 bases that match TRBD2. Trimming cost V 5 bases and J 4 bases; bases outside gene matches: 13. Germline V gene lookup returns CDR1 SGHRS and CDR2 YFSETQ. The CDR3 sequence is 16 residues long. CDR3 residues: CASSLVGGSRADTQYF. In nucleotides, the CDR3 is TGCGCCAGCAGTCTCGTGGGCGGGAGTCGGGCAGATACGCAGTATTTT.